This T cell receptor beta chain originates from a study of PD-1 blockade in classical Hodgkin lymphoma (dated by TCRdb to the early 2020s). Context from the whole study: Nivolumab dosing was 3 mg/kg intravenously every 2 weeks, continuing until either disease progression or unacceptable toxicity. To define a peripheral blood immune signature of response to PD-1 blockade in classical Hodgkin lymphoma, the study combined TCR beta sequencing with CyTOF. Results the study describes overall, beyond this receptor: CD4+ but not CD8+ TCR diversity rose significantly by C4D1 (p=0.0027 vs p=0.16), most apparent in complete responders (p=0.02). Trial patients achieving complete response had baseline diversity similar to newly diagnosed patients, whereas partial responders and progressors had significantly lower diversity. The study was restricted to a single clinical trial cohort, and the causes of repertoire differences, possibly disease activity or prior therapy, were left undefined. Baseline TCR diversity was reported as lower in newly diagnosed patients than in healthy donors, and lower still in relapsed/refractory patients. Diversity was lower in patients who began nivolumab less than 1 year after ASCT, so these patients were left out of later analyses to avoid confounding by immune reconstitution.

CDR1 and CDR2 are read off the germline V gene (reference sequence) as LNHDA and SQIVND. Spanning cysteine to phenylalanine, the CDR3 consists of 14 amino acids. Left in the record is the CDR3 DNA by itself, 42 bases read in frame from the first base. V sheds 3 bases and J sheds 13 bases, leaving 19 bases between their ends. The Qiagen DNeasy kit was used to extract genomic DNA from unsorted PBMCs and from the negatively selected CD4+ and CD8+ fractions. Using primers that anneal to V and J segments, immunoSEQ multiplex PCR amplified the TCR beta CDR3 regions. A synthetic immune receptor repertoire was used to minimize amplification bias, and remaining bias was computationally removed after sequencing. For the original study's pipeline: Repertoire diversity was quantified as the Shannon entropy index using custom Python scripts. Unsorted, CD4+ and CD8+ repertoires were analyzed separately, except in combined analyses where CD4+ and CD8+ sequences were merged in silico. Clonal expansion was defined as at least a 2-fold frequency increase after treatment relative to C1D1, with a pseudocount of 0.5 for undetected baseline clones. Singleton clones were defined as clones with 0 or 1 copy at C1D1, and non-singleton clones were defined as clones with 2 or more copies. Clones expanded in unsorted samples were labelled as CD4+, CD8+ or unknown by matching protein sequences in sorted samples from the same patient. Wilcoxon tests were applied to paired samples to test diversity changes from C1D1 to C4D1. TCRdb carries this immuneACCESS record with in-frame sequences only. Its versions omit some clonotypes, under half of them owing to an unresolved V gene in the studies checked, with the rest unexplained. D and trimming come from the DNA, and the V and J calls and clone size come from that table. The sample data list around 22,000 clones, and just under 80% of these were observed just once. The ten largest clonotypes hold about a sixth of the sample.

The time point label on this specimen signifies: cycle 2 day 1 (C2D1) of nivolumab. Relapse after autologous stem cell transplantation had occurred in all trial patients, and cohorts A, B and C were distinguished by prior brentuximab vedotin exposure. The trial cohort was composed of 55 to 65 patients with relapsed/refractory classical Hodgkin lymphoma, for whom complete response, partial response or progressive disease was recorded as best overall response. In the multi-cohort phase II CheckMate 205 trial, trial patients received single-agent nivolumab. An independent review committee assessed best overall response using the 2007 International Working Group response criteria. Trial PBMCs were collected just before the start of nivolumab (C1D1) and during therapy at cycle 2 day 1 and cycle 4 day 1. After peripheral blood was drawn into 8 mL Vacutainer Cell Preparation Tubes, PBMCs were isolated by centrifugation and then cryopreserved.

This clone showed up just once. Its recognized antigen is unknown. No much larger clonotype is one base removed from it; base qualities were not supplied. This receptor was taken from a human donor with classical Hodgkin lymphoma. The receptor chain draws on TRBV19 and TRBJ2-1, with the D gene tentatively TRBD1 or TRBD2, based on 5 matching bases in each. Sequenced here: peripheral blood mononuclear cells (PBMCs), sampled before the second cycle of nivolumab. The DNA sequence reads TGTGCCAGTAGTATTAAGTCGGCTTTGGGGGTACAGTTCTTC. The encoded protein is CASSIKSALGVQFF.